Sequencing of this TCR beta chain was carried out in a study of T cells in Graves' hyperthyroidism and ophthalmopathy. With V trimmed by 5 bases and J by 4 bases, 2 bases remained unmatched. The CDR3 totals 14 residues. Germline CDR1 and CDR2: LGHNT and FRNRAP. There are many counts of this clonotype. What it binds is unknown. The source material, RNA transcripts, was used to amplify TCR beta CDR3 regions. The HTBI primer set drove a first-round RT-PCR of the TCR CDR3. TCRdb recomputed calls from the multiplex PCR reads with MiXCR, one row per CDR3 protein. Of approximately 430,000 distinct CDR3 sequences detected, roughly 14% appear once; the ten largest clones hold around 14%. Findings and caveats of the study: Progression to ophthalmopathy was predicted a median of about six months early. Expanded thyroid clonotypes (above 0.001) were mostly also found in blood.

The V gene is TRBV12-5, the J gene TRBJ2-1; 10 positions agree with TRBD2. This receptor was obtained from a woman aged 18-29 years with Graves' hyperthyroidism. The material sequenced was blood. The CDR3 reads CASGVSGGYNEQFF. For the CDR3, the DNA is TGTGCTAGTGGTGTTAGCGGGGGGTACAATGAGCAGTTCTTC.